This T cell receptor beta chain was captured in a study of blood T cell repertoires in COVID-19. Repertoires were generated with immunoSEQ multiplex PCR, while TCRdb's copy carries only in-frame clones and drops some. There are a few hundred thousand clones in the sample; approximately 89% occur only once, and less than 11% lies in the top ten. Germline V lookup: CDR1 SGHRS, CDR2 YFSETQ. V was pared by 0 bases and J by 8 bases, with 17 bases between. CDR3 length equals 16 residues. This sequence joins TRBV5-1 and TRBJ2-2; possibly TRBD2 for D (6 bases). The sequence derives from a woman aged 25-40 years with COVID-19, enrolled during active disease. The sequencing input was peripheral blood. CDR3 amino acids: CASSLASGGARGELFF. CDR3 nucleotides: TGCGCCAGCAGCTTGGCCTCGGGCGGGGCGCGTGGGGAGCTGTTTTTT.